This TCR beta chain was found in a study of tumor and adjacent non-tumor tissue in lung cancer. In the study overall: Patients comprised 12 adenocarcinoma, a couple of squamous cell carcinoma and 1 small cell lung cancer. Study observations and caveats: TCR diversity was significantly greater in tumor than normal lung tissue.

As to this clonotype: Antigen unknown. One junction end does not reproduce the germline sequence, and a read error may be involved.

No cell sorting was done before RNA was extracted from the tissue. Chemotherapy-naive patients with new lung cancer underwent thoracic surgery in China, August–November 2014. The CDR3 is 12 residues long. Germline assignment: CDR1 SQVTM and CDR2 ANQGSEA. TCRbeta libraries were built with three rounds of nested PCR, modified from ARM-PCR. TCRdb ran MiXCR on the multiplex PCR reads and lists one entry per CDR3 protein. The table includes about 200,000 distinct CDR3 sequences, 70% to 75% detected once. The material sequenced was lung tumor tissue. J is TRBJ2-7 and V is TRBV29-1; D unresolved. This TCR was sampled from a man aged 55 to 70 with non-small cell lung cancer. This CDR3 is CSVTSGSYDQYF. As DNA, the CDR3 is TGCAGTGTCACCTCTGGATCCTACGATCAGTACTTC.